This T cell receptor beta chain was captured in a study of CD8 T cells in Susac syndrome. It was negative isolation that provided the CD8+ and CD4+ T cells, whereas TEMRA cells were enriched by FACS. CDR3 length: 13 residues. The germline V gene has CDR1 GTSNPN and CDR2 SVGIG (reference sequence). J gave up 9 bases and V 1 base, and 3 bases lay outside the gene matches. Reverse transcription of roughly 0.5 to 1 ug RNA used random hexamers. Across 54 Vbeta and 13 Jbeta, immunoSEQ multiplex PCR amplified TCR beta CDR3. TCRdb ran MiXCR on the immunoSEQ multiplex PCR reads and lists one entry per CDR3 protein. The sample has some 300,000 distinct CDR3 sequences, 89% seen once.

Sequenced: CD8+ T cells from PBMCs. The chain joins TRBV30 to TRBJ2-1; the match to TRBD1 covers 10 bases. The receptor comes from a human donor with multiple sclerosis. For the CDR3, the DNA is TGTGCCTGGAGTGCGACAGGGGGCACTGAGCAGTTCTTC. Protein sequence: CAWSATGGTEQFF.